The 8 T cell receptor beta chains listed next were all sequenced from one sample in a study of memory CD4+ T cells and cytomegalovirus serostatus. Here immunoSEQ multiplex PCR was the method, and the copy in TCRdb shows in-frame clones only, minus some. Altogether around 30,000 clones are present, about 75% being singletons, with the ten largest covering 0.63%. The sort gate was single viable CD3+CD4+CD8-CD45RO+ cells for memory CD4+ T cells. The sequencing input was memory CD4+ T cells from blood. These receptors were obtained from an adult in good health and CMV-seronegative. Some clones in this sample may be carry-over from other donors' samples.

The chain joins TRBV28 to TRBJ2-5, with D maybe TRBD1 (6 bases). Germline CDR1 is MDHEN and CDR2 is SYDVKM. The CDR3 consists of 13 residues. Trimming pared 6 bases from V and 5 bases from J, leaving 13 bases between. DNA for the CDR3: TGTGCCAGCAGCCGCGGACAGCGCGAGACCCAGTACTTC. Translated, it gives CASSRGQRETQYF. The full variable domain, its missing parts supplied by reference TRBV28 and TRBJ2-5, is DVKVTQSSRYLVKRTGEKVFLECVQDMDHENMFWYRQDPGLGLRLIYFSYDVKMKEKGDIPEGYSVSREKKERFSLILESASTNQTSMYLCASSRGQRETQYFGPGTRLLVL.

The rearrangement uses TRBV6-6 and TRBJ1-2; the match to TRBD1 covers 8 bases. V gave up 5 bases and J gave up 6 bases; unmatched junction bases: 11. Germline V gene data show CDR1 as MNHNY and CDR2 as SVGAGI (reference sequence). The CDR3 is made up of 15 amino acids. CDR3 loop: CASSATEQGVDGYTF. The CDR3 DNA follows: TGTGCCAGCAGTGCCACCGAACAGGGGGTGGATGGCTACACCTTC.

The V and J genes are TRBV11-2 and TRBJ1-2; 11 bases map to TRBD1. Germline CDR1 and CDR2: SGHAT and FQNNGV. This CDR3 has 14 amino acids. The V gene end was trimmed by 1 base and the J gene end by 10 bases; junction bases not matched to a gene: 5. DNA of the CDR3: TGTGCCAGCAGCTTAGTACGGGACAGGGGGTCCTACACCTTC. Translated, it gives CASSLVRDRGSYTF.

The rearrangement uses TRBV5-1 and TRBJ2-7, with 10 bases identical to TRBD1. The germline gives CDR1 SGHRS, CDR2 YFSETQ. The junction had 3 bases not matched to a gene; V was cut back by 0 bases and J by 6 bases. This CDR3 contains 14 residues. The CDR3, as DNA: TGCGCCAGCAGCTTGGGGGGACAGGGGCGCGAGCAGTACTTC. This encodes CASSLGGQGREQYF.

The chain is built from TRBV7-9 and TRBJ2-5; TRBD1 or TRBD2 may be the D gene (5 bases each). The CDR3 length is 11 residues. V was trimmed by 9 bases and J by 5 bases, leaving 10 bases between them. The germline gives CDR1 SEHNR, CDR2 FQNEAQ (reference sequence). The CDR3 DNA reads as TGTGCCAGTGAGTGGGGGGAGACCCAGTACTTC. Translated: CASEWGETQYF.

The chain combines TRBV6-1 with TRBJ1-1, with a possible D match to TRBD1 (6 bases). V gave up 2 bases and J gave up 7 bases, with 17 bases separating them. Germline V gene sequence: CDR1 MNHNS, CDR2 SASEGT. This CDR3 is 15 amino acids long. The CDR3 reads CASSERSRGRGEAFF. The CDR3 region has the DNA TGTGCCAGCAGTGAACGAAGCAGGGGAAGGGGTGAAGCTTTCTTT.

This clone has just a few counts. This chain joins TRBV7-9 and TRBJ2-5; no firm D call. The germline V and J ends were trimmed by 3 bases and 1 base, with 9 bases remaining between them. Germline V lookup: CDR1 SEHNR, CDR2 FQNEAQ (reference sequence). The CDR3 runs 14 residues. This CDR3 reads CASSLRRTQETQYF. CDR3 bases: TGTGCCAGCAGCTTGAGAAGGACCCAAGAGACCCAGTACTTC.

This chain links TRBV7-9 with TRBJ2-3, with D unresolved. The V gene lost 6 bases and the J gene lost 3 bases, with 10 bases spanning the gap. Germline assignment: CDR1 SEHNR and CDR2 FQNEAQ (reference sequence). The CDR3 spans 13 residues. The DNA of the CDR3 is TGTGCCAGCAGGGAGTGGGGAACAGATACGCAGTATTTT. Its protein product is CASREWGTDTQYF.